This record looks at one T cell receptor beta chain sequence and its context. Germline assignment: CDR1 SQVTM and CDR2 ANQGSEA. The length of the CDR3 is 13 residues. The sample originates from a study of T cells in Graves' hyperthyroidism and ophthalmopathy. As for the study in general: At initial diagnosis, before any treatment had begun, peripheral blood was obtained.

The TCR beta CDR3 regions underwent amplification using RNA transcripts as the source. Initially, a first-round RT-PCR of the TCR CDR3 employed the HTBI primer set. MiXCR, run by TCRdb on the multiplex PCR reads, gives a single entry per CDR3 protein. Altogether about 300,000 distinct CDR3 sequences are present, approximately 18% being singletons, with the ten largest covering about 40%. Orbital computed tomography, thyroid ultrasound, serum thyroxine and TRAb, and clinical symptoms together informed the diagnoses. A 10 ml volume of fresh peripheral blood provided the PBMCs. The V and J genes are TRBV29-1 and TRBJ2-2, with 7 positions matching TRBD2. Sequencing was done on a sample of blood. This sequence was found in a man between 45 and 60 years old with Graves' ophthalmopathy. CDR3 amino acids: CTGSGLQDGELFF. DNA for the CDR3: TGCACCGGATCGGGACTACAAGACGGGGAGCTGTTTTTT.